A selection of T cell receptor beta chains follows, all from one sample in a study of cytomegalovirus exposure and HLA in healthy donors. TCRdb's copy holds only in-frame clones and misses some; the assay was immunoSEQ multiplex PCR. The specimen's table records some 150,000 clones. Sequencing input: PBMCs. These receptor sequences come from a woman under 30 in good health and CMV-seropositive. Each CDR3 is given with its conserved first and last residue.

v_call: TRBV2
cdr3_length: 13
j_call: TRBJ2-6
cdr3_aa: CASSEAGANVLIF

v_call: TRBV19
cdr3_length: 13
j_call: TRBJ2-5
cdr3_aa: CASSDSGQETQYF

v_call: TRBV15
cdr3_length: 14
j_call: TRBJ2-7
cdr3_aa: CATSRDSKPGEQYF

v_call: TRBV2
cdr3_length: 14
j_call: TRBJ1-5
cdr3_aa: CASSGGQGDQPQHF

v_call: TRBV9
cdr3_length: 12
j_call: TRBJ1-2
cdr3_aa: CASSSNRDGYTF

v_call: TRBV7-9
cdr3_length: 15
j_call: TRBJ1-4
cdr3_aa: CASSGPDGKNEKLFF

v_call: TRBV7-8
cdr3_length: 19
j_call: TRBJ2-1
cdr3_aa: CASSSYGLAGDPSYNEQFF

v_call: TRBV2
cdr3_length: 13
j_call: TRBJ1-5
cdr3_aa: CAIQRDRNQPQHF

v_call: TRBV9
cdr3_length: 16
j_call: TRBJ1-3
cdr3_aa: CASSYEQGLSGNTIYF

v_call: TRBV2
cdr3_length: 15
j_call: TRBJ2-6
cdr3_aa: CASRRGSSGANVLTF

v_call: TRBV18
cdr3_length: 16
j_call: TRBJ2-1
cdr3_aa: CASSLTGGHSYNEQFF

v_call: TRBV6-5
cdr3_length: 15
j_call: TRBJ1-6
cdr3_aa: CASSYGASYNSPLHF

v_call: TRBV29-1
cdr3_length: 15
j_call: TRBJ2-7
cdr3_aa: CSVEALAGASYEQYF

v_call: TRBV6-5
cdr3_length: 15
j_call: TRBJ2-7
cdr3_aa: CASTPSGTGWYEQYF

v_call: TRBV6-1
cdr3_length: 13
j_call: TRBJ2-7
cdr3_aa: CAAQTWRTYEQYF

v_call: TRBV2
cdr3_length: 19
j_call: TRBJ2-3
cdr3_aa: CASSLPKRGGQVSTDTQYF

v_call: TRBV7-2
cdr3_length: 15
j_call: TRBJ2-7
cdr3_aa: CASSPGGQGSYEQYF

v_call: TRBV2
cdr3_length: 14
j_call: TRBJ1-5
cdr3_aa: CASKRQGNGQPQHF

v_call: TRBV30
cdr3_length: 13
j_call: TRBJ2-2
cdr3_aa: CVCPTPNTGELFF

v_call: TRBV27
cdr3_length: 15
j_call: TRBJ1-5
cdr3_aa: CASSLSRQGYQPQHF

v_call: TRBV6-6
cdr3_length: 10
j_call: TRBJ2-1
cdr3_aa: CASLANEQFF

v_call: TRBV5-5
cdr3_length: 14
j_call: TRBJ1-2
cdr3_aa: CASSLGGGDYGYTF

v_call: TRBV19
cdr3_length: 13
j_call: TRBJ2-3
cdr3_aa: CATTSPPSDTQYF

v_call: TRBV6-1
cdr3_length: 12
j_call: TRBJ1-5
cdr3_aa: CASGLSNQPQHF

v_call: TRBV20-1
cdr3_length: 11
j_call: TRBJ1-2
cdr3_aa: CSPGQGYGYTF

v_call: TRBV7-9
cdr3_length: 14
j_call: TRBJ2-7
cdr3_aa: CASSLRGSPGEQYF